This T cell receptor (beta chain) was observed in a study of control samples from healthy donors and cancer patients. The table came from immunoSEQ multiplex PCR; TCRdb's copy has only in-frame clones and leaves some out. In the table there are roughly 140,000 clones, about 93% of which are singletons. Specimen: blood. This receptor was obtained from a man aged 50 or older in good health.

The CDR3 bases are TGTGCCAGCATGAGCGGTAGCGGCTCTGGAAACACCATATATTTT. Translation: CASMSGSGSGNTIYF. The rearrangement joins TRBV5-6 to TRBJ1-3, with unresolved D. Germline V gives CDR1 SGHDT, CDR2 YYEEEE. The CDR3 contains 15 residues. Between the trimmed V and J ends, which lost 6 bases and 0 bases, there was a span of 13 bases.